This T cell receptor beta chain was documented in a study of blood T cell repertoires in COVID-19. Cohort placement rested on clinical history that participants reported themselves. Donors of Cohort 3 who recovered were those that had two negative PCRs, clearance, or symptom resolution. In germline, CDR1 is SGDLS, CDR2 YYNGEE. V gave up 0 bases and J gave up 7 bases; unmatched junction bases: 7. This CDR3 has 16 amino acids. Repertoires were generated with immunoSEQ multiplex PCR, while TCRdb's copy carries only in-frame clones and drops some. The sample includes over 150,000 clones, about 78% of them seen just once.

This TCR derives from a woman aged 50 to 60 who had recovered from COVID-19. The source material was PBMCs or T cells enriched from blood (not recorded which). J is TRBJ2-2 and V is TRBV9, with 9 bases identical to TRBD1. CDR3: CASSVVGDRVIGELFF. The CDR3 DNA reads as TGTGCCAGCAGCGTAGTAGGGGACAGGGTGATCGGGGAGCTGTTTTTT.